This TCR beta chain was sequenced in a study of molecular identifiers for immune sequencing clone quantification. Study as a whole: Naive CD8 RNA (about 19,000 or 110,000 cells) was divided into five aliquots, with four sequenced.

TCRdb re-called the PCR reads through MiXCR, storing one row per CDR3 protein. The sample holds about 640,000 distinct CDR3 sequences, nearly 20% seen once. Germline loops: CDR1 MNHEY, CDR2 SVGAGI. The CDR3 covers 16 residues. The V end lost 7 bases, the J end lost 0 bases, and 13 bases lay between the germline ends. Study results and caveats: Detection of one spiked Jurkat cell's TCR RNA reportedly worked in one million naive cells.

Turning to this clonotype: The antigen is not known.

Sequenced input: naive CD8+ T cells from blood, with Jurkat cell RNA spiked in. Subset: FACS-sorted CD8+CD4-CCR7+CD45RA+ naive T cells. The clonotype comes from a human donor in good health. Some libraries in this study had Jurkat cell RNA spiked in. The chain recombines TRBV6-5 with TRBJ2-6; D is perhaps TRBD2 (5 bases). CDR3: CASTTAGSSGANVLTF. The DNA for the CDR3 is TGTGCCAGCACCACTGCTGGGAGCTCTGGGGCCAACGTCCTGACTTTC.